The rows below give T cell receptor beta chains drawn from one sample of a study of T cells in Graves' hyperthyroidism and ophthalmopathy. Each CDR3 protein is one row after TCRdb ran MiXCR on the multiplex PCR reads. The table lists 350,000 to 450,000 distinct CDR3 sequences, roughly a sixth of them singletons. Material: blood. The source of these receptors is a woman aged 25-40 years with Graves' hyperthyroidism that later progressed to Graves' ophthalmopathy. Both conserved end residues are trimmed from each CDR3. D genes are given only for firm matches. Only some rows state a clone size, as once, few, many or a class for expanded clones.

cdr3_aa: ASRGWGGGFTSTDTQY; clone_size: many; cdr3_length: 16; d_call: .; v_call: TRBV28
cdr3_aa: ASSPGTGLWGETQY; clone_size: .; cdr3_length: 14; d_call: TRBD1; v_call: TRBV12-3/TRBV12-4
cdr3_aa: ASTRGFVSGYT; clone_size: many; cdr3_length: 11; d_call: .; v_call: TRBV6-1
cdr3_aa: ASMYTSYNEQF; clone_size: few; cdr3_length: 11; d_call: .; v_call: TRBV10-2
cdr3_aa: ASSSRGLVETQY; clone_size: many; cdr3_length: 12; d_call: .; v_call: TRBV7-8
cdr3_aa: ASSLGLAGHEQY; clone_size: many; cdr3_length: 12; d_call: TRBD2; v_call: TRBV27
cdr3_aa: ASSLKVPGNEQF; clone_size: few; cdr3_length: 12; d_call: .; v_call: TRBV7-9
cdr3_aa: ATSILAGGATDTQY; clone_size: many; cdr3_length: 14; d_call: TRBD2; v_call: TRBV15
cdr3_aa: ASSQPLHRGTNEKLF; clone_size: .; cdr3_length: 15; d_call: .; v_call: TRBV4-2
cdr3_aa: ASSLYLSGPLTDTQY; clone_size: .; cdr3_length: 15; d_call: TRBD2; v_call: TRBV11-2
cdr3_aa: ATSRDWGTSGQETRY; clone_size: .; cdr3_length: 15; d_call: TRBD2; v_call: TRBV15
cdr3_aa: SARAPTAEAF; clone_size: many; cdr3_length: 10; d_call: .; v_call: TRBV20-1
cdr3_aa: ASSSPGQDYEQY; clone_size: many; cdr3_length: 12; d_call: TRBD1; v_call: TRBV27
cdr3_aa: ASSLFYGEQY; clone_size: few; cdr3_length: 10; d_call: .; v_call: TRBV7-8
cdr3_aa: ASSPTLTGQQF; clone_size: .; cdr3_length: 11; d_call: .; v_call: TRBV27
cdr3_aa: ASSFADRPRGETQY; clone_size: many; cdr3_length: 14; d_call: .; v_call: TRBV7-9
cdr3_aa: SVEGIAGESYEQY; clone_size: many; cdr3_length: 13; d_call: TRBD2; v_call: TRBV29-1
cdr3_aa: ATSANPGEQF; clone_size: many; cdr3_length: 10; d_call: .; v_call: TRBV24-1
cdr3_aa: AWSVGGSSYYNEQF; clone_size: once; cdr3_length: 14; d_call: TRBD2; v_call: TRBV30
cdr3_aa: ASSSTELYYEQY; clone_size: many; cdr3_length: 12; d_call: .; v_call: TRBV2
cdr3_aa: ASTGRSNYGYT; clone_size: many; cdr3_length: 11; d_call: .; v_call: TRBV2
cdr3_aa: ASSLGTSLSPQH; clone_size: many; cdr3_length: 12; d_call: .; v_call: TRBV7-2
cdr3_aa: ASGMGGSYEQY; clone_size: many; cdr3_length: 11; d_call: .; v_call: TRBV27
cdr3_aa: ASQEGPRGTDTQY; clone_size: many; cdr3_length: 13; d_call: .; v_call: TRBV28
cdr3_aa: ASRQPGLMEEQF; clone_size: .; cdr3_length: 12; d_call: .; v_call: TRBV6-2/TRBV6-3
cdr3_aa: ASSFWVKSSYEQY; clone_size: many; cdr3_length: 13; d_call: .; v_call: TRBV12-3/TRBV12-4
cdr3_aa: ASSQGGVYGSPLH; clone_size: .; cdr3_length: 13; d_call: .; v_call: TRBV4-1
cdr3_aa: ASSQDGGYGNEKLF; clone_size: many; cdr3_length: 14; d_call: .; v_call: TRBV3-1
cdr3_aa: ASSPKTSAQSYEQY; clone_size: many; cdr3_length: 14; d_call: TRBD2; v_call: TRBV5-1
cdr3_aa: SAPMGGLETQY; clone_size: many; cdr3_length: 11; d_call: .; v_call: TRBV20-1
cdr3_aa: ASSLYGGNTGELF; clone_size: many; cdr3_length: 13; d_call: .; v_call: TRBV11-3
cdr3_aa: ASLSRAGEGVPDTQY; clone_size: many; cdr3_length: 15; d_call: TRBD2; v_call: TRBV27
cdr3_aa: AARGNEKLF; clone_size: few; cdr3_length: 9; d_call: .; v_call: TRBV6-1
cdr3_aa: ASRGILAGARLYEQY; clone_size: .; cdr3_length: 15; d_call: TRBD2; v_call: TRBV28
cdr3_aa: ASSPGRRAGELF; clone_size: many; cdr3_length: 12; d_call: .; v_call: TRBV7-7
cdr3_aa: ASSPEGLFGSPLH; clone_size: many; cdr3_length: 13; d_call: .; v_call: TRBV18
cdr3_aa: ASSLETGNGELF; clone_size: many; cdr3_length: 12; d_call: .; v_call: TRBV7-9
cdr3_aa: SARPLSGEKLF; clone_size: many; cdr3_length: 11; d_call: .; v_call: TRBV20-1
cdr3_aa: ASSLAVGETQY; clone_size: many; cdr3_length: 11; d_call: .; v_call: TRBV18
cdr3_aa: ASSYSAQESYNEQF; clone_size: .; cdr3_length: 14; d_call: .; v_call: TRBV6-6
cdr3_aa: ASSIAGDVDTQY; clone_size: many; cdr3_length: 12; d_call: TRBD2; v_call: TRBV27
cdr3_aa: ASSPPQDRNYGYT; clone_size: .; cdr3_length: 13; d_call: .; v_call: TRBV18
cdr3_aa: ASSLGVLGGATEAF; clone_size: .; cdr3_length: 14; d_call: .; v_call: TRBV5-6
cdr3_aa: ASSHLLAGDSTDTQY; clone_size: few; cdr3_length: 15; d_call: TRBD2; v_call: TRBV4-2
cdr3_aa: AISEGLKSYEQY; clone_size: many; cdr3_length: 12; d_call: .; v_call: TRBV10-3
cdr3_aa: ASSPGRASPGNTIY; clone_size: many; cdr3_length: 14; d_call: .; v_call: TRBV18
cdr3_aa: SVEDSGRTSGRVYEQY; clone_size: many; cdr3_length: 16; d_call: TRBD2; v_call: TRBV29-1
cdr3_aa: SARGIDQPQH; clone_size: .; cdr3_length: 10; d_call: .; v_call: TRBV20-1
cdr3_aa: SARAAGVPDTQY; clone_size: many; cdr3_length: 12; d_call: TRBD2; v_call: TRBV20-1
cdr3_aa: SARTSGSYEQY; clone_size: many; cdr3_length: 11; d_call: TRBD2; v_call: TRBV20-1
cdr3_aa: ASSSAGWGANTEAF; clone_size: many; cdr3_length: 14; d_call: .; v_call: TRBV11-2
cdr3_aa: ASGAYGADGYT; clone_size: many; cdr3_length: 11; d_call: .; v_call: TRBV18
cdr3_aa: ASSPSLQRETQY; clone_size: many; cdr3_length: 12; d_call: .; v_call: TRBV27
cdr3_aa: ASSPPTQNYGYT; clone_size: few; cdr3_length: 12; d_call: .; v_call: TRBV18